The 3 T cell receptor beta chains in this list originate from one sample, sequenced in a study of blood T cell repertoires in COVID-19. TCRdb's table, derived via immunoSEQ multiplex PCR, lists solely in-frame clones and lacks some. The sample carries tens of thousands of clones, roughly 80% recorded once. Sequenced: peripheral blood. The receptor source for this set is a man aged 70 or older with acute or convalescent COVID-19.

The table lists this clone with a count of one. V is TRBV4-1 and J is TRBJ1-2; TRBD1 agrees at 7 bases. The J segment lost 6 bases and the V segment lost 4 bases, leaving 11 bases of the junction unmatched. CDR3 length: 15 amino acids. Germline assignment: CDR1 MGHRA and CDR2 YSYEKL. Written as DNA, the CDR3 is TGCGCCAGCAGCCCAGACAGGGCGGTTAGGAATGGCTACACCTTC. Its protein product is CASSPDRAVRNGYTF.

The chain employs TRBV6-5 and TRBJ2-2, with D hard to call. The CDR3 has 12 amino acids. Germline V gene lookup returns CDR1 MNHEY and CDR2 SVGAGI. Trimming took 8 bases from V and 5 from J, leaving 9 bases between them. The CDR3 protein is CASGYGTGELFF. DNA for the CDR3: TGTGCCAGCGGGTACGGGACCGGGGAGCTGTTTTTT.

This clone was counted only a few times. The sample holds other DNA sequences that translate to the same CDR3. The V and J genes are TRBV7-8 and TRBJ1-1; TRBD1 is a possible D gene (5 bases). Trimming removed 5 bases from V and 1 base from J, with 8 bases in between. CDR1 and CDR2 from the germline V gene are SGHVS and FQNEAQ. This CDR3 is 13 amino acids long. CDR3 DNA sequence: TGTGCCAGCAGCCTCGACAGGAACACTGAAGCTTTCTTT. It is translated as CASSLDRNTEAFF.